Listed below are T cell receptor beta chains from one sample, sequenced in a study of shared clonotypes between healthy human individuals. The assay was immunoSEQ multiplex PCR, and TCRdb's table has in-frame clones only and misses some. In the table there are about 490,000 clones, about 84% of which are singletons. The sequenced sample was PBMCs. The receptors come from a woman aged 40 to 50 in good health. Some clones in this sample may be carry-over from other donors' samples. CDR3s include the opening cysteine and the closing phenylalanine or tryptophan. A D gene is named only where the DNA matches it firmly. For some rows the clone size is stated as once, few or many, or as a class when expanded; others skip it.

j_gene: TRBJ2-1; v_gene: TRBV5-1; abundance: once; d_gene: TRBD1; CDR3nt: TGCGCCAGCAGCTTGGCCCTCGGGACAGGGGCCAATGAGCAGTTCTTC; CDR3aa: CASSLALGTGANEQFF
j_gene: TRBJ2-6; v_gene: TRBV7-3; abundance: -; d_gene: -; CDR3nt: TGTGCCAGCAGTCGGGACGGCTCTGGGGCCAACGTCCTGACTTTC; CDR3aa: CASSRDGSGANVLTF
j_gene: TRBJ1-5; v_gene: TRBV25-1; abundance: -; d_gene: -; CDR3nt: TGTGCCAGCAGTGAATTTGGAGATAATCAGCCCCAGCATTTT; CDR3aa: CASSEFGDNQPQHF
j_gene: TRBJ2-7; v_gene: TRBV5-4; abundance: -; d_gene: TRBD1; CDR3nt: TGTGCCAGCAGCGACAGGGACTCCTACGAGCAGTACTTC; CDR3aa: CASSDRDSYEQYF
j_gene: TRBJ2-1; v_gene: TRBV7-9; abundance: few; d_gene: -; CDR3nt: TGTGCCAGCAGCTTGCTAGGTTACAATGAGCAGTTCTTC; CDR3aa: CASSLLGYNEQFF
j_gene: TRBJ1-5; v_gene: TRBV7-2; abundance: -; d_gene: -; CDR3nt: TGTGCCAGCAGCTTAGCCCCGAATCAGCCCCAGCATTTT; CDR3aa: CASSLAPNQPQHF
j_gene: TRBJ2-1; v_gene: TRBV14; abundance: -; d_gene: TRBD2; CDR3nt: TGTGCCAGCAGCACCCGACTAGCGGGCGTGGGTTTCGATGAGCAGTTCTTC; CDR3aa: CASSTRLAGVGFDEQFF
j_gene: TRBJ1-5; v_gene: TRBV30; abundance: -; d_gene: -; CDR3nt: TGTGCCTGGAGTGTGCGGGGTTTCTATCAGCCCCAGCATTTT; CDR3aa: CAWSVRGFYQPQHF
j_gene: TRBJ2-2; v_gene: TRBV7-3; abundance: -; d_gene: TRBD2; CDR3nt: TGTGCCAGCAGCCCGGGGACTAGCGGGCTTACCGGGGAGCTGTTTTTT; CDR3aa: CASSPGTSGLTGELFF
j_gene: TRBJ2-7; v_gene: TRBV11-2; abundance: -; d_gene: -; CDR3nt: TGTGCCAGCAGCTTAGCTGGTGTCGACGAGCAGTACTTC; CDR3aa: CASSLAGVDEQYF
j_gene: TRBJ2-7; v_gene: TRBV2; abundance: -; d_gene: TRBD1; CDR3nt: TGTGCCAGCAGACCGGGACAGGGGTTTGATTGGCTGACCTCCTACGAGCAGTACTTC; CDR3aa: CASRPGQGFDWLTSYEQYF
j_gene: TRBJ1-1; v_gene: TRBV7-3; abundance: many; d_gene: -; CDR3nt: TGTGCCAGCAGCTTAATCCCCTCAGATGAAGCTTTCTTT; CDR3aa: CASSLIPSDEAFF
j_gene: TRBJ1-2; v_gene: TRBV28; abundance: -; d_gene: -; CDR3nt: TGTGCCAGCAGTTTACCAGGGAAAACCAATGGCTACACCTTC; CDR3aa: CASSLPGKTNGYTF
j_gene: TRBJ2-1; v_gene: TRBV20-1; abundance: -; d_gene: -; CDR3nt: TGCAGTGCTAGCCTTTTCAATGAGCAGTTCTTC; CDR3aa: CSASLFNEQFF
j_gene: TRBJ2-5; v_gene: TRBV5-1; abundance: -; d_gene: TRBD2; CDR3nt: TGCGCCAGCAGCTTGGGGGGACTAATCCAAGAGACCCAGTACTTC; CDR3aa: CASSLGGLIQETQYF
j_gene: TRBJ1-2; v_gene: TRBV28; abundance: once; d_gene: -; CDR3nt: TGTGCCAGCAGAGAACGGGACACATGGAGAGGCTACACCTTC; CDR3aa: CASRERDTWRGYTF
j_gene: TRBJ2-1; v_gene: TRBV18; abundance: -; d_gene: TRBD2; CDR3nt: TGTGCCAGCTCACCGGGACTAAGCTCCTACAATGAGCAGTTCTTC; CDR3aa: CASSPGLSSYNEQFF
j_gene: TRBJ1-2; v_gene: TRBV11-1; abundance: -; d_gene: TRBD1; CDR3nt: TGTGCCAGCAGCCGGACAGGGATCGCTGGCTACACCTTC; CDR3aa: CASSRTGIAGYTF
j_gene: TRBJ2-3; v_gene: TRBV6-5; abundance: -; d_gene: -; CDR3nt: TGTGCCAGCACTTTACCGGGCACAGATACGCAGTATTTT; CDR3aa: CASTLPGTDTQYF
j_gene: TRBJ1-5; v_gene: TRBV9; abundance: once; d_gene: TRBD1; CDR3nt: TGTGCCAGCAGTGTAGAGGGGGCGCGGGGACAGCCCCAGCATTTC; CDR3aa: CASSVEGARGQPQHF
j_gene: TRBJ1-5; v_gene: TRBV19; abundance: -; d_gene: -; CDR3nt: TGTGCCAGTAGTATGGTAGGGGATAGCAATCAGCCCCAGCATTTT; CDR3aa: CASSMVGDSNQPQHF
j_gene: TRBJ1-6; v_gene: TRBV29-1; abundance: -; d_gene: -; CDR3nt: TGCAGCGTGGGGATAACCTTCAATTCACCCCTCCACTTT; CDR3aa: CSVGITFNSPLHF
j_gene: TRBJ1-4; v_gene: TRBV28; abundance: -; d_gene: -; CDR3nt: TGTGCCAGCAGTTTCAGCTTCGTCAGGTTTTTT; CDR3aa: CASSFSFVRFF
j_gene: TRBJ2-3; v_gene: TRBV7-3; abundance: -; d_gene: -; CDR3nt: TGTGCCAGCAGCACAACGCTGAAACGGGACACCACAGATACGCAGTATTTT; CDR3aa: CASSTTLKRDTTDTQYF
j_gene: TRBJ2-1; v_gene: TRBV4-1; abundance: -; d_gene: TRBD2; CDR3nt: TGCGCCAGCAGCCAAGTTGCGACTAGCGATGAGCAGTTCTTC; CDR3aa: CASSQVATSDEQFF
j_gene: TRBJ2-2; v_gene: TRBV11-3; abundance: -; d_gene: -; CDR3nt: TGTGCCAGCAGCTTTGATTACACCGGGGAGCTGTTTTTT; CDR3aa: CASSFDYTGELFF
j_gene: TRBJ2-7; v_gene: TRBV18; abundance: many; d_gene: -; CDR3nt: TGTGCCAGCTCATCGGAGGGACATACCTACGAGCAGTACTTC; CDR3aa: CASSSEGHTYEQYF
j_gene: TRBJ1-5; v_gene: TRBV28; abundance: -; d_gene: TRBD1; CDR3nt: TGTGCGGGACAGAGACACCAATCCAATCAGCCCCAGCATTTT; CDR3aa: CAGQRHQSNQPQHF
j_gene: TRBJ2-2; v_gene: TRBV7-7; abundance: few; d_gene: -; CDR3nt: TGTGCCAGCAGCTTTGCCGCCTCGGGGGAGCTGTTTTTT; CDR3aa: CASSFAASGELFF
j_gene: TRBJ2-7; v_gene: TRBV9; abundance: -; d_gene: TRBD2; CDR3nt: TGTGCCAGCAGCGACCTCCGGGTAGCGGGAATGGAAGAGCAGTACTTC; CDR3aa: CASSDLRVAGMEEQYF
j_gene: TRBJ2-7; v_gene: TRBV6-1; abundance: -; d_gene: -; CDR3nt: TGTGCCAGCAGTGAGAGGCGTCTCGGGACTCCACGCGCCTACGAGCAGTACTTC; CDR3aa: CASSERRLGTPRAYEQYF
j_gene: TRBJ2-5; v_gene: TRBV6-5; abundance: -; d_gene: TRBD2; CDR3nt: TGTGCCAGCGGGAGGGACGAGCAAGAGACCCAGTACTTC; CDR3aa: CASGRDEQETQYF
j_gene: TRBJ1-2; v_gene: TRBV27; abundance: -; d_gene: -; CDR3nt: TGTGCCAGCAGTACCTCCGAGGGTGCCTATGGCTACACCTTC; CDR3aa: CASSTSEGAYGYTF
j_gene: TRBJ2-7; v_gene: TRBV25-1; abundance: -; d_gene: TRBD2; CDR3nt: TGTGCCAGCAGCGGACTAGCGGGAGCCTACGAGCAGTACTTC; CDR3aa: CASSGLAGAYEQYF
j_gene: TRBJ1-5; v_gene: TRBV6-6; abundance: once; d_gene: -; CDR3nt: TGTGCCAGCCGGGACAACCCTAGCAATCAGCCCCAGCATTTT; CDR3aa: CASRDNPSNQPQHF
j_gene: TRBJ2-7; v_gene: TRBV12-5; abundance: -; d_gene: -; CDR3nt: TGTGCTAGTGGTTTGTCACAGCGAACGAAAAGAGACTTCGGGCAGTACTTC; CDR3aa: CASGLSQRTKRDFGQYF
j_gene: TRBJ2-6; v_gene: TRBV30; abundance: -; d_gene: -; CDR3nt: TGTGCCTGGAGTGTACCCTCAACCTTTGGGGCCAACGTCCTGACTTTC; CDR3aa: CAWSVPSTFGANVLTF
j_gene: TRBJ1-1; v_gene: TRBV6-6; abundance: -; d_gene: -; CDR3nt: TGTGCCAGCAGTTACCCTAACACTGAAGCTTTCTTT; CDR3aa: CASSYPNTEAFF